This TCR beta chain was profiled in a study of blood T cell repertoires in COVID-19. Across the whole study: T cells, B-cell-depleted T cells, or PBMCs supplied cDNA or gDNA.

This clone appeared a few times. Trimming at V came to 2 bases and at J to 3 bases, leaving 11 bases not matched to a gene. The germline V gene encodes CDR1 MDHEN and CDR2 SYDVKM. CDR3 length: 17 residues. Per the study methods: Estimates of nucleated cell counts were drawn from the amplification of reference gene primers. The repertoire was sequenced with immunoSEQ multiplex PCR; TCRdb's copy has only in-frame clones and lacks some. The V and J calls and clone size come from that table; D and trimming were worked out from the DNA. This table has around 300,000 clones, about 83% appearing once. All enrollees were about 18 to 90 years old and from about 25 US areas.

The specimen sequenced was PBMCs or T cells enriched from blood (not recorded which). The genes are TRBV28 and TRBJ1-1; 8 bases fit TRBD1. The receptor's source is a woman in her 40s who had recovered from COVID-19. Here the CDR3 reads CASSLGRTGGRYTEAFF. The CDR3 region has the DNA TGTGCCAGCAGTTTAGGGAGAACAGGGGGAAGGTACACTGAAGCTTTCTTT.